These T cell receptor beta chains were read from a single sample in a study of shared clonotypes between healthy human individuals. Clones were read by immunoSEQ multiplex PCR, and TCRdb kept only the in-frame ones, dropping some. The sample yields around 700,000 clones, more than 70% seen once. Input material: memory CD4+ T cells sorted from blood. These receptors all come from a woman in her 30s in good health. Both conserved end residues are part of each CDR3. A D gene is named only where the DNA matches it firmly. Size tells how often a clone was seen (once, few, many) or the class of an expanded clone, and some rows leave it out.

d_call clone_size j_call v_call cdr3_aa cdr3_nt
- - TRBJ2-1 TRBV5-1 CASSLDPYEQFF TGCGCCAGCAGCTTGGACCCTTATGAGCAGTTCTTC
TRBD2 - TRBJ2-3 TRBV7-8 CASSLLAGGPLSTDTQYF TGTGCCAGCAGCTTGTTAGCGGGAGGTCCTCTGAGCACAGATACGCAGTATTTT
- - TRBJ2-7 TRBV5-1 CASSLDRERYEQYF TGCGCCAGCAGCTTGGATCGGGAACGTTACGAGCAGTACTTC
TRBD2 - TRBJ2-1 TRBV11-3 CASSLDGGSSYNEQFF TGTGCCAGCAGCTTAGATGGCGGGAGCTCCTACAATGAGCAGTTCTTC
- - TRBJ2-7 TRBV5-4 CASRGDISYEQYF TGTGCCAGCAGAGGAGACATCTCCTACGAGCAGTACTTC
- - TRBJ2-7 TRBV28 CASSTRLVRSYEQYF TGTGCCAGCAGTACTAGACTAGTTCGTTCCTACGAGCAGTACTTC
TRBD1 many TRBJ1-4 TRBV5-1 CASSLGIRTGDSEKLFF TGCGCCAGCAGCTTGGGTATACGGACAGGCGACTCTGAAAAACTGTTTTTT
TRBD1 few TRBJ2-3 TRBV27 CASSYGGQGKRTQYF TGTGCCAGCAGTTATGGGGGACAGGGCAAGCGCACGCAGTATTTT
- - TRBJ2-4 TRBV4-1 CASSLAHNKNIQYF TGCGCCAGCAGCCTGGCTCATAACAAAAACATTCAGTACTTC
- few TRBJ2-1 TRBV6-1 CASSEARAVKPFF TGTGCCAGCAGTGAAGCGCGGGCGGTGAAGCCGTTCTTC
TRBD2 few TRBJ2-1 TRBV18 CASSPFREVYNEQFF TGTGCCAGCTCACCATTCCGGGAGGTATACAATGAGCAGTTCTTC
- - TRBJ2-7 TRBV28 CASSFRTRGNYEQYF TGTGCCAGCAGTTTCAGAACAAGGGGGAACTACGAGCAGTACTTC
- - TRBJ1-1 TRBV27 CASSPGESWRLNTEAFF TGTGCCAGCAGTCCAGGGGAGTCTTGGAGACTGAACACTGAAGCTTTCTTT
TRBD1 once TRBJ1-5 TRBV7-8 CASSPEGQGGNQPQHF TGTGCCAGCAGCCCAGAGGGACAGGGGGGTAATCAGCCCCAGCATTTT
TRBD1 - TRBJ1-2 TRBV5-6 CASSLRGQGAVGYTF TGTGCCAGCAGCTTGAGGGGACAGGGGGCGGTTGGCTACACCTTC
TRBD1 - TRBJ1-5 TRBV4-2 CASSQDNGLQGARGQPQHF TGTGCCAGCAGCCAAGATAACGGTCTCCAGGGGGCTAGGGGCCAGCCCCAGCATTTT
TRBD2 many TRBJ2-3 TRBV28 CASYGASGRGTDTQYF TGTGCCAGCTATGGGGCTAGCGGGAGGGGGACAGATACGCAGTATTTT
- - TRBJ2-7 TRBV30 CAWKIGFSYEQYF TGTGCCTGGAAAATCGGCTTCTCCTACGAGCAGTACTTC
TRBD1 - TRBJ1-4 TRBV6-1 CASRDRGGPNEKLFF TGTGCCAGCAGGGACAGGGGGGGACCTAATGAAAAACTGTTTTTT
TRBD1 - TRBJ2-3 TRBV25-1 CASSPGTGIDTQYF TGTGCCAGCAGCCCGGGGACAGGGATAGATACGCAGTATTTT
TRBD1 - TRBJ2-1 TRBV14 CASSPRTGRSSYNEQFF TGTGCCAGCAGCCCGCGGACAGGGAGAAGCTCCTACAATGAGCAGTTCTTC
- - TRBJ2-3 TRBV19 CASSIWGADTQYF TGTGCCAGTAGTATATGGGGCGCAGATACGCAGTATTTT
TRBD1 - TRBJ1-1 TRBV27 CASSPQGVRNTEAFF TGTGCCAGCAGTCCGCAGGGGGTTAGGAACACTGAAGCTTTCTTT
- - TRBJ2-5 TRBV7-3 CASSPAQGPKETQYF TGTGCCAGCAGCCCCGCCCAGGGGCCCAAAGAGACCCAGTACTTC
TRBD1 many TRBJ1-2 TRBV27 CASSFEGQGAGGYTF TGTGCCAGCAGTTTCGAGGGACAGGGGGCAGGTGGCTACACCTTC
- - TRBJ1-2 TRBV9 CASSPWTEAYGYTF TGTGCCAGCAGCCCGTGGACGGAAGCCTATGGCTACACCTTC
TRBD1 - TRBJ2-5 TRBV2 CASSGQGQSQETQYF TGTGCCAGCAGTGGCCAGGGACAGTCGCAAGAGACCCAGTACTTC
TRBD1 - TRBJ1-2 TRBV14 CASSQSLTGGKGYTF TGTGCCAGCAGCCAATCCCTCACAGGGGGCAAGGGCTACACCTTC
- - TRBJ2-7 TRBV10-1 CASSAPDRGSYEQYF TGCGCCAGCAGTGCCCCGGACAGAGGCTCCTACGAGCAGTACTTC
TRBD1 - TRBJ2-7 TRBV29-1 CSVVDRAHEQYF TGCAGCGTTGTGGACAGGGCCCACGAGCAGTACTTC
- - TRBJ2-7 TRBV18 CASSPRSGYEQYF TGTGCCAGCTCACCACGATCCGGTTACGAGCAGTACTTC
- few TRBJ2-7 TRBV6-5 CASSYTLASGYEQYF TGTGCCAGCAGTTACACACTAGCCTCCGGCTACGAGCAGTACTTC
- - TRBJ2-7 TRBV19 CASSPHRESYEQYF TGTGCCAGTAGTCCTCACAGGGAGAGCTACGAGCAGTACTTC
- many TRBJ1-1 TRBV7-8 CASSQTDRANTEAFF TGTGCCAGCAGCCAAACAGATAGGGCCAACACTGAAGCTTTCTTT
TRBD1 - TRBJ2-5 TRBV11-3 CASSTGQGYETQYF TGTGCCAGCAGCACGGGACAGGGGTATGAGACCCAGTACTTC
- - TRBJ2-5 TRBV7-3 CASSYSGQTKTQYF TGTGCCAGCAGCTACTCAGGACAGACAAAGACCCAGTACTTC
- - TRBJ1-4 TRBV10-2 CAGLDSKLPFREKLFF TGCGCCGGTCTAGACAGTAAGTTGCCCTTCAGGGAAAAACTGTTTTTT
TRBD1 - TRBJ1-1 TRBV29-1 CSAKTGGRSSDTEAFF TGCAGCGCAAAGACAGGGGGTAGAAGTTCGGACACTGAAGCTTTCTTT
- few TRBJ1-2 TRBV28 CASSFYSGGDYGYTF TGTGCCAGCAGTTTTTATAGTGGGGGAGACTATGGCTACACCTTC
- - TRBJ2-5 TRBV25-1 CASSEYHGRVGETQYF TGTGCCAGCAGTGAATATCATGGCAGGGTAGGAGAGACCCAGTACTTC
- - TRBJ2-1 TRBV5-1 CASSNEAWGQFF TGCGCCAGCAGCAATGAGGCTTGGGGGCAGTTCTTC
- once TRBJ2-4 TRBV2 CASSESRLAKNIQYF TGTGCCAGCAGTGAGTCACGGCTAGCCAAAAACATTCAGTACTTC
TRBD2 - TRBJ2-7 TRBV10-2 CASSDFGLAGLPRAFYEQYF TGCGCCAGCAGTGATTTCGGACTAGCGGGACTACCGCGAGCCTTCTACGAGCAGTACTTC
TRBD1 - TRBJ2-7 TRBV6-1 CASRDRGRLREQYF TGTGCCAGCAGAGACAGGGGGAGATTAAGGGAGCAGTACTTC
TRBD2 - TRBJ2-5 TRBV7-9 CASSSLAETQYF TGTGCCAGCAGCTCACTAGCGGAGACCCAGTACTTC
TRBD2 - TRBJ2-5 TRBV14 CASSQKLLAGGGETQYF TGTGCCAGCAGCCAGAAGCTGCTAGCGGGAGGGGGAGAGACCCAGTACTTC
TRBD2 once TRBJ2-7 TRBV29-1 CSVWAGEKYEQYF TGCAGCGTTTGGGCGGGAGAGAAGTACGAGCAGTACTTC
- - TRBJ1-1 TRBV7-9 CASRSTENTEAFF TGTGCCAGCAGATCTACAGAGAACACTGAAGCTTTCTTT
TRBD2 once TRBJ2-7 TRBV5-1 CASSLVRGRANSEYF TGCGCCAGCAGCTTGGTCCGCGGGAGGGCCAATTCCGAGTACTTC
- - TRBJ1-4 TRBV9 CANSSHGRGEKLFF TGTGCCAACAGCTCCCACGGACGAGGCGAAAAACTGTTTTTT
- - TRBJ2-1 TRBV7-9 CASILNAVSNQFF TGTGCCAGCATCCTTAATGCGGTCTCTAACCAGTTCTTC
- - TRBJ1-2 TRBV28 CASKASRGYTF TGTGCCAGCAAGGCAAGTCGTGGCTACACCTTC